Listed below are T cell receptor beta chains from one sample, sequenced in a study of spatial heterogeneity in lung cancer. TCRdb redid the calling of the 5' RACE reads with MiXCR, one entry per CDR3 protein. The sample consists of 15,000 to 20,000 distinct CDR3 sequences, over 9% of them appearing once. Source: PBMCs, taken at follow-up. The receptors come from a male donor with early-stage non-small cell lung cancer. CDR3s include the opening cysteine and the closing phenylalanine or tryptophan. D genes are given only for firm matches. The listing skips clone size in some rows; elsewhere it reads once, few, many or a size class.

cdr3_aa	cdr3_nt	cdr3_length	d_call	clone_size	j_call	v_call
CASSSLSSGRPLAKNIQYF	TGTGCCAGCAGTTCCCTGAGTAGCGGGAGACCTTTAGCCAAAAACATTCAGTACTTC	19	TRBD2	many	TRBJ2-4	TRBV28
CASTIGTGQYEQYF	TGTGCCAGCACAATCGGGACAGGGCAATACGAGCAGTACTTC	14	TRBD1	many	TRBJ2-7	TRBV27
CSVEVGRGDPRKDTQYF	TGCAGCGTTGAAGTGGGGCGGGGGGACCCTCGCAAAGATACGCAGTATTTT	17	TRBD2	many	TRBJ2-3	TRBV29-1
CASSSDGGRDMFF	TGTGCCAGCAGTTCCGATGGCGGGAGGGACATGTTCTTC	13	TRBD2	.	TRBJ2-1	TRBV28
CASSFPGGTPPREQYF	TGTGCCAGCAGTTTTCCTGGGGGGACGCCGCCTCGCGAGCAGTACTTC	16	.	.	TRBJ2-7	TRBV28
CASSLIGGSSYEQYF	TGTGCCAGCAGCTTAATCGGTGGGTCCTCCTACGAGCAGTACTTC	15	.	many	TRBJ2-7	TRBV7-6
CASSPTTSGRETQYF	TGTGCCAGCAGCCCGACGACTAGCGGGAGAGAGACCCAGTACTTC	15	TRBD2	medium-sized	TRBJ2-5	TRBV6-2/TRBV6-3
CASSLTGTSSYNEQFF	TGTGCCAGCAGCTTAACCGGGACCTCCTCCTACAATGAGCAGTTCTTC	16	.	medium-sized	TRBJ2-1	TRBV7-8
CASSQGTSGGENIQYF	TGCGCCAGCAGCCAAGGGACTAGCGGGGGGGAAAACATTCAGTACTTC	16	TRBD2	many	TRBJ2-4	TRBV4-1
CATRGTGAGDTQYF	TGTGCCACCAGAGGGACAGGGGCTGGAGATACGCAGTATTTT	14	TRBD1	many	TRBJ2-3	TRBV24-1
CASSDGLFGSYNEQFF	TGTGCCAGCAGCGATGGCCTTTTTGGCTCCTACAATGAGCAGTTCTTC	16	.	.	TRBJ2-1	TRBV6-1
CSTDFSLQEQFF	TGCAGCACGGACTTCTCCCTACAAGAGCAGTTCTTC	12	.	few	TRBJ2-1	TRBV29-1
CASKPGQGTYEQYF	TGTGCCAGCAAACCGGGACAGGGTACCTACGAGCAGTACTTC	14	TRBD1	few	TRBJ2-7	TRBV6-5
CATPGPEGEQYF	TGTGCCACACCGGGACCAGAGGGCGAGCAGTACTTC	12	.	many	TRBJ2-7	TRBV2
CASSQDRDAVAVIEKLFF	TGTGCCAGCAGCCAAGACAGGGATGCCGTTGCAGTAATCGAAAAACTGTTTTTT	18	.	few	TRBJ1-4	TRBV3-1
CASSIPGGITDTQYF	TGTGCCAGTAGTATCCCCGGGGGGATCACAGATACGCAGTATTTT	15	TRBD2	many	TRBJ2-3	TRBV19
CASSLGGSVEQFF	TGTGCCAGCAGCTTGGGCGGGTCTGTAGAGCAGTTCTTC	13	.	few	TRBJ2-1	TRBV5-6
CASSRRSPGGRYNEQFF	TGTGCCAGCAGCCGGCGGTCGCCGGGGGGAAGGTACAATGAGCAGTTCTTC	17	TRBD2	many	TRBJ2-1	TRBV3-1
CASSFPTAGGETQYF	TGTGCCAGCAGTTTTCCCACCGCGGGCGGAGAGACCCAGTACTTC	15	.	large	TRBJ2-5	TRBV6-2/TRBV6-3
CASSLEGRQYRPGYEQYF	TGTGCCAGCAGCTTAGAAGGGCGTCAGTACCGCCCCGGTTACGAGCAGTACTTC	18	.	many	TRBJ2-7	TRBV11-1
CSVLLPQEGEQYF	TGCAGCGTTCTCCTTCCCCAGGAAGGCGAGCAGTACTTC	13	.	.	TRBJ2-7	TRBV29-1
CASSFLGIAGADEQFF	TGTGCCAGCAGTTTTTTGGGGATAGCGGGAGCGGATGAGCAGTTCTTC	16	TRBD2	.	TRBJ2-1	TRBV28
CASTILWYQGVLTF	TGTGCCAGCACCATTCTCTGGTACCAAGGCGTCCTGACTTTC	14	.	few	TRBJ2-6	TRBV2
CASQLLAGEAHEQFF	TGTGCCAGCCAGCTACTAGCGGGAGAAGCACATGAGCAGTTCTTC	15	TRBD2	.	TRBJ2-1	TRBV7-2
CASSTPRGHTSPNEQYF	TGTGCCAGCAGCACCCCCCGAGGGCACACATCCCCCAACGAGCAGTACTTC	17	.	many	TRBJ2-7	TRBV7-9
CSVGQGQGTEAFF	TGCAGCGTCGGACAGGGCCAAGGCACTGAAGCTTTCTTT	13	TRBD1	many	TRBJ1-1	TRBV29-1
CASSLGGTYEQYF	TGTGCCAGCAGTTTAGGGGGGACCTACGAGCAGTACTTC	13	.	many	TRBJ2-7	TRBV28
CASSFAPGIRELFF	TGTGCCAGCAGCTTCGCCCCGGGTATAAGGGAGCTGTTTTTT	14	.	.	TRBJ2-2	TRBV7-6
CASSYVGGRGEQYF	TGTGCCAGCAGTTACGTCGGGGGCCGAGGAGAGCAGTACTTC	14	.	few	TRBJ2-7	TRBV6-5
CASSDSGLGWSEQFF	TGCGCCAGCAGTGATTCGGGACTAGGGTGGAGTGAGCAGTTCTTC	15	TRBD2	many	TRBJ2-1	TRBV10-2
CASTPRHATNQPQHF	TGCGCCAGCACCCCTAGACATGCCACAAATCAGCCCCAGCATTTT	15	.	many	TRBJ1-5	TRBV4-1
CASSLAGPRASSYNEQFF	TGTGCCAGCAGCTTAGCCGGACCGAGGGCGAGCTCCTACAATGAGCAGTTCTTC	18	.	many	TRBJ2-1	TRBV7-2
CASSYGDRDTEAFF	TGTGCCAGCAGTTACGGGGACAGGGACACTGAAGCTTTCTTT	14	TRBD1	.	TRBJ1-1	TRBV6-6
CASSQSIGTTNEKLFF	TGCGCCAGCAGCCAGAGTATTGGGACCACTAATGAAAAACTGTTTTTT	16	.	many	TRBJ1-4	TRBV4-3
CASSSSYTSGANVLTF	TGCGCCAGCAGCTCGTCTTACACCTCTGGGGCCAACGTCCTGACTTTC	16	.	.	TRBJ2-6	TRBV5-1
CASSAEIRGSCYGYTF	TGCGCCAGCAGTGCGGAAATCAGGGGAAGTTGCTATGGCTACACCTTC	16	.	.	TRBJ1-2	TRBV10-1
CASSLGHEQFF	TGCGCCAGCAGCTTGGGTCATGAGCAGTTCTTC	11	.	many	TRBJ2-1	TRBV5-1
CASTLGGVRADTQYF	TGTGCCAGCACCCTTGGGGGGGTTCGAGCAGATACGCAGTATTTT	15	TRBD2	many	TRBJ2-3	TRBV7-2
CASSPGLAGGPGSYEQFF	TGTGCCAGCAGCCCGGGACTAGCGGGAGGGCCAGGTTCCTATGAGCAGTTCTTC	18	TRBD2	many	TRBJ2-1	TRBV7-9
CASSEMARVNEQFF	TGTGCCAGCAGTGAAATGGCGAGGGTCAATGAGCAGTTCTTC	14	.	.	TRBJ2-1	TRBV6-1
CASSLGPRGLAEAFF	TGCGCCAGCAGCCTAGGTCCCAGGGGCTTGGCTGAAGCTTTCTTT	15	.	many	TRBJ1-1	TRBV4-1
CATSPGASQPQHF	TGTGCCACCAGCCCAGGGGCGAGTCAGCCCCAGCATTTT	13	.	many	TRBJ1-5	TRBV15
CASSRGAPDTQYF	TGTGCCAGCAGCCGGGGGGCCCCAGATACGCAGTATTTT	13	.	.	TRBJ2-3	TRBV21-1
CASSYRASSGNTIYF	TGTGCCAGCAGCTACAGGGCTAGCTCTGGAAACACCATATATTTT	15	.	.	TRBJ1-3	TRBV6-5
CASSQGLPEQFF	TGTGCCAGCAGCCAGGGACTCCCTGAGCAGTTCTTC	12	.	.	TRBJ2-1	TRBV11-2
CASSPRGGSYNEQFF	TGTGCCAGCAGCCCAAGAGGGGGCTCCTACAATGAGCAGTTCTTC	15	.	many	TRBJ2-1	TRBV6-2/TRBV6-3
CASSRGYSNQPQHF	TGTGCCAGCAGTAGGGGTTATAGCAATCAGCCCCAGCATTTT	14	.	.	TRBJ1-5	TRBV27
CASSYLGLGETQYF	TGTGCCAGCAGTTACCTGGGCCTCGGGGAGACCCAGTACTTC	14	.	many	TRBJ2-5	TRBV6-2/TRBV6-3
CASSAQGGPQETQYF	TGTGCCAGCAGCGCCCAGGGGGGACCTCAAGAGACCCAGTACTTC	15	.	.	TRBJ2-5	TRBV5-4
CASSSGPYEQYF	TGTGCCAGCAGTTCGGGTCCCTACGAGCAGTACTTC	12	.	many	TRBJ2-7	TRBV12-3/TRBV12-4
CSALLPLAGGTDTQYF	TGCAGTGCCCTCCTGCCGCTAGCGGGGGGCACAGATACGCAGTATTTT	16	TRBD2	few	TRBJ2-3	TRBV20-1
CASSWDDEKLFF	TGTGCCAGCAGCTGGGATGATGAAAAACTGTTTTTT	12	.	.	TRBJ1-4	TRBV12-3/TRBV12-4
CASSPSYSNQPQHF	TGTGCCAGCAGCCCAAGTTATAGCAATCAGCCCCAGCATTTT	14	.	medium-sized	TRBJ1-5	TRBV5-6
CASSPQATRNYGYTF	TGTGCCAGCTCACCACAGGCGACACGAAACTATGGCTACACCTTC	15	.	.	TRBJ1-2	TRBV18
CASRDIRGAYNEQFF	TGTGCCAGCAGGGACATCCGGGGGGCCTACAATGAGCAGTTCTTC	15	TRBD2	.	TRBJ2-1	TRBV2